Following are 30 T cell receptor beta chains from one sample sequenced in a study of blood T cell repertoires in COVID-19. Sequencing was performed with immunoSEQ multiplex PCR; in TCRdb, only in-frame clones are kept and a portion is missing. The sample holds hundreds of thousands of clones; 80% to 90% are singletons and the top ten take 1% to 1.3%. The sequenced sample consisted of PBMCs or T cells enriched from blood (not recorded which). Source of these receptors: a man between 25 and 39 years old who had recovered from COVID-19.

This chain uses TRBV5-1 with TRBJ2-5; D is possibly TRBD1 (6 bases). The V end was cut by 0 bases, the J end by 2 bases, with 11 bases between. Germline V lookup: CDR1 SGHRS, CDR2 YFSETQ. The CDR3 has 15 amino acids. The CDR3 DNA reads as TGCGCCAGCAGCTTGGAATCGGACAGTCAAGAGACCCAGTACTTC. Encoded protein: CASSLESDSQETQYF.

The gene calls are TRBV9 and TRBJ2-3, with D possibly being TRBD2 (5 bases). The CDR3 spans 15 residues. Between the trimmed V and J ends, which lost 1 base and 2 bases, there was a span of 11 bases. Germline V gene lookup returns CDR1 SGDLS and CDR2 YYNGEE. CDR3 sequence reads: CASSVNSASTDTQYF. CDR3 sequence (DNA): TGTGCCAGCAGCGTAAATAGCGCCTCCACAGATACGCAGTATTTT.

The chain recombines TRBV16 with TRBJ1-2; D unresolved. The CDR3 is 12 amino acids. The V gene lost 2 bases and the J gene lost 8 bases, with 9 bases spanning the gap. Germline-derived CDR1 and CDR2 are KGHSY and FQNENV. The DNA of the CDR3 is TGTGCCAGCAGCCAAGAGTTCAAAGGCTACACCTTC. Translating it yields CASSQEFKGYTF.

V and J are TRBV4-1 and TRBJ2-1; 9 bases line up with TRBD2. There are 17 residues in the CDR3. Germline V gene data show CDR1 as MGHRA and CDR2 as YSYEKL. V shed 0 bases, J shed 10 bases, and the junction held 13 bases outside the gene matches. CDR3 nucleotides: TGCGCCAGCAGCCAAGAAGGTATAGCGGGAGTCCCAAGGGAGCAGTTCTTC. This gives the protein CASSQEGIAGVPREQFF.

CDR3: CASSPRVPVNTEAFF. CDR3 bases: TGTGCCAGCAGTCCCAGGGTGCCCGTGAACACTGAAGCTTTCTTT. The chain joins TRBV28 to TRBJ1-1; tentative D call: TRBD1 (5 bases). Trimming removed 5 bases at V and 0 bases at J, with 13 bases between. The CDR3 covers 15 residues. CDR1 is MDHEN, CDR2 SYDVKM, per germline.

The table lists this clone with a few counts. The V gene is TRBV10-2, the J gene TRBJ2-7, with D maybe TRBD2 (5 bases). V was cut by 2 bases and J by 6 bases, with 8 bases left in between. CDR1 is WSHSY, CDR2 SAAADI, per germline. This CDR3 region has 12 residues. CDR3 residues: CASSEVEGEQYF. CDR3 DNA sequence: TGCGCCAGCAGTGAGGTCGAGGGCGAGCAGTACTTC.

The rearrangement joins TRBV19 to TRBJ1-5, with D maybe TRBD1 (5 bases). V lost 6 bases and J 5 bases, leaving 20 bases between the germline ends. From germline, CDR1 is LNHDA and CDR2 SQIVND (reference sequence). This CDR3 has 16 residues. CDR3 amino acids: CASSLRSRGSHQPQHF. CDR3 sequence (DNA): TGTGCCAGTAGCCTGAGGTCTCGGGGGTCCCATCAGCCCCAGCATTTT.

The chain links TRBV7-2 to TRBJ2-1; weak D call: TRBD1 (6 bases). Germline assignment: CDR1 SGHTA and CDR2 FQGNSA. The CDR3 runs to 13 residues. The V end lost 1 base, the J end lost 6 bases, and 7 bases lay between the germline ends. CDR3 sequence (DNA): TGTGCCAGCAGCTTAGACAGGGCCAATGAGCAGTTCTTC. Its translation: CASSLDRANEQFF.

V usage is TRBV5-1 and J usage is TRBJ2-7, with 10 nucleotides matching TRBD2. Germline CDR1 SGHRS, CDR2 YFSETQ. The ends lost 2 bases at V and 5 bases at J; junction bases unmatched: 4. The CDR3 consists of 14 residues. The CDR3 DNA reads TGCGCCAGCAGCTTAGCGGGAGGGTTCCACGAGCAGTACTTC. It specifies CASSLAGGFHEQYF.

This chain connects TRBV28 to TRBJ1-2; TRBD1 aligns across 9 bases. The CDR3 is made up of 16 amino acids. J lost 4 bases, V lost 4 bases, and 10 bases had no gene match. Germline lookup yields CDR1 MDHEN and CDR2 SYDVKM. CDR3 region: CASSWPPGTGSYGYTF. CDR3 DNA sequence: TGTGCCAGCAGTTGGCCTCCCGGGACAGGGTCCTATGGCTACACCTTC.

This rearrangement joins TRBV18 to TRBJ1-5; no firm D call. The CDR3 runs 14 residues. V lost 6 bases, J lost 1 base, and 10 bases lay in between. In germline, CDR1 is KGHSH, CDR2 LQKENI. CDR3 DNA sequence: TGTGCCAGCTCCCTTGAGAAAAGCAATCAGCCCCAGCATTTT. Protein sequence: CASSLEKSNQPQHF.

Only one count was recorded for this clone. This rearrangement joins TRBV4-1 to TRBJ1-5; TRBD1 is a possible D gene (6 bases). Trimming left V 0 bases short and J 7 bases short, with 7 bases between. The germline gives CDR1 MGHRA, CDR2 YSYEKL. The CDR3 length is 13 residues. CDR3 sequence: CASSQDQGQPQHF. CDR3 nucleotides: TGCGCCAGCAGCCAAGATCAGGGGCAGCCCCAGCATTTT.

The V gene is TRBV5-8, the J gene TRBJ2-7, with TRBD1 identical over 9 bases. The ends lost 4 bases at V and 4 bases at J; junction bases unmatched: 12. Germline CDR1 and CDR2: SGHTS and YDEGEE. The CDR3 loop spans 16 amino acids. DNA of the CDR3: TGTGCCAGCAGCGCCCGGTCGGGACAGGGAATATACGAGCAGTACTTC. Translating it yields CASSARSGQGIYEQYF.

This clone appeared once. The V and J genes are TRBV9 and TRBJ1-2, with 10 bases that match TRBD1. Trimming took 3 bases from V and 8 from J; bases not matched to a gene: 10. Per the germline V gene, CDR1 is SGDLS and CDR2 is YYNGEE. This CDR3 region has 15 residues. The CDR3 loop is CASSAPGQGSRGYTF. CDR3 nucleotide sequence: TGTGCCAGCAGCGCCCCGGGACAGGGGTCGAGAGGCTACACCTTC.

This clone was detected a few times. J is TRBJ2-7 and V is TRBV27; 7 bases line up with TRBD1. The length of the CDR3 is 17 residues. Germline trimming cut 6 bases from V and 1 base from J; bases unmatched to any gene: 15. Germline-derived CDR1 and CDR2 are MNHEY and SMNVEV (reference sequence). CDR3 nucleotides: TGTGCCAGCAGGTTCACAGCACAAAGACAGGGTTCCTACGAGCAGTACTTC. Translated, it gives CASRFTAQRQGSYEQYF.

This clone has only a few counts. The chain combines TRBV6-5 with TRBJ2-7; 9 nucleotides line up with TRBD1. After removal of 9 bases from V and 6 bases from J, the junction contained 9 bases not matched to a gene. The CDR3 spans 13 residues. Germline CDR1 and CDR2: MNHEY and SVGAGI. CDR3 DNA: TGTGCCAGTACCGAGGGGACAGGGATCGAGCAGTACTTC. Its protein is CASTEGTGIEQYF.

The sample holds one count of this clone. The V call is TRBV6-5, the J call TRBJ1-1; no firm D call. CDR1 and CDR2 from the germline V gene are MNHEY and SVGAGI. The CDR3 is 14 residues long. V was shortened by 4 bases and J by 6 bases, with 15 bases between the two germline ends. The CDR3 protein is CASSSRSGYSEAFF. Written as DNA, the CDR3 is TGTGCCAGCAGTTCCCGATCCGGTTATTCTGAAGCTTTCTTT.

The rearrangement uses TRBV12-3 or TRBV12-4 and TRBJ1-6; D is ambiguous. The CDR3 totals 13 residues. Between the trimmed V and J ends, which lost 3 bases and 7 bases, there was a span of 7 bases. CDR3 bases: TGTGCCAGCAGTTTGAGGAGGAATTCACCCCTCCACTTT. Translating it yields CASSLRRNSPLHF.

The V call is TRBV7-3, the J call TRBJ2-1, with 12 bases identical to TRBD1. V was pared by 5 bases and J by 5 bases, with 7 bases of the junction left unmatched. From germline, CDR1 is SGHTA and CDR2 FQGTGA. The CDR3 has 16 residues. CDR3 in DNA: TGTGCCAGCAGCGTTTCCGGGACAGGGGGCAACAATGAGCAGTTCTTC. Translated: CASSVSGTGGNNEQFF.

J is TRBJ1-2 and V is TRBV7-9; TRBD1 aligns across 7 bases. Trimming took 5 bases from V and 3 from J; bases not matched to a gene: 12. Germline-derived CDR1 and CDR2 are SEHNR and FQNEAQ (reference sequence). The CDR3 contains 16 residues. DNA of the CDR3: TGTGCCAGCAGCCATGGCAGGGGGGTTGAGGACTATGGCTACACCTTC. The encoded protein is CASSHGRGVEDYGYTF. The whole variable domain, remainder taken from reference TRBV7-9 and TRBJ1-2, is DTGVSQNPRHKITKRGQNVTFRCDPISEHNRLYWYRQTLGQGPEFLTYFQNEAQLEKSRLLSDRFSAERPKGSFSTLEIQRTEQGDSAMYLCASSHGRGVEDYGYTFGSGTRLTVV.

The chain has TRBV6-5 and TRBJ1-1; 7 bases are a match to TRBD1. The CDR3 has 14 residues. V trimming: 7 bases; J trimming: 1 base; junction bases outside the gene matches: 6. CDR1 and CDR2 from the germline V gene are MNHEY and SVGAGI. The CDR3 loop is CASKFGTENTEAFF. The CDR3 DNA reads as TGTGCCAGCAAATTCGGGACAGAGAACACTGAAGCTTTCTTT.

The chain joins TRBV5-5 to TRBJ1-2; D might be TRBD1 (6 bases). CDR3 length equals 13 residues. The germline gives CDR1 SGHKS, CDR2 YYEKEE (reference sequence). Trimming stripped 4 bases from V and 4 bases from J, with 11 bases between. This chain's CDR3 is CASSREQGYGYTF. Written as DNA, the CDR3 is TGTGCCAGCAGCCGCGAACAGGGCTATGGCTACACCTTC. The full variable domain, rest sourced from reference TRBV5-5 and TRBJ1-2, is DAGVTQSPTHLIKTRGQQVTLRCSPISGHKSVSWYQQVLGQGPQFIFQYYEKEERGRGNFPDRFSARQFPNYSSELNVNALLLGDSALYLCASSREQGYGYTFGSGTRLTVV.

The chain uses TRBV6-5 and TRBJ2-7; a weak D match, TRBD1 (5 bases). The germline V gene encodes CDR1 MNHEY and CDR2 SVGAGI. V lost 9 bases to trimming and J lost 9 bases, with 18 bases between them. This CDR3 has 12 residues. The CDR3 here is CASSAPRGGQYF. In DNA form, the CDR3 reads TGTGCCAGTTCTGCCCCAAGGGGTGGGCAGTACTTC.

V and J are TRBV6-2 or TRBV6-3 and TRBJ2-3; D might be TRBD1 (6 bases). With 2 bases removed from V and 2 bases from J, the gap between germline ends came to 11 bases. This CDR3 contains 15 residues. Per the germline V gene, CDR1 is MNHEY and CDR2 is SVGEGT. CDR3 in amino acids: CASSYTAGDTDTQYF. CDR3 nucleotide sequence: TGTGCCAGCAGTTACACGGCAGGGGACACAGATACGCAGTATTTT.

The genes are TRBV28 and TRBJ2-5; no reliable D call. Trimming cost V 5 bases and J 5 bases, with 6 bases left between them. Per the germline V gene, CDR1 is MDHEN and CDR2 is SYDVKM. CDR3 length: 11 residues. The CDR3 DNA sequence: TGTGCCAGCAGTATCGGGGAGACCCAGTACTTC. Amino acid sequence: CASSIGETQYF.

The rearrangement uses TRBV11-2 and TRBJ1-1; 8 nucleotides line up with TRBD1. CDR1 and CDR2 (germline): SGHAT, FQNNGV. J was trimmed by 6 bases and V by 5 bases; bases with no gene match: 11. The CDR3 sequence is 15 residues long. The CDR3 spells CASSPLDRDPPEAFF. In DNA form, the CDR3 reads TGTGCCAGCAGCCCTTTGGACAGGGATCCGCCTGAAGCTTTCTTT.

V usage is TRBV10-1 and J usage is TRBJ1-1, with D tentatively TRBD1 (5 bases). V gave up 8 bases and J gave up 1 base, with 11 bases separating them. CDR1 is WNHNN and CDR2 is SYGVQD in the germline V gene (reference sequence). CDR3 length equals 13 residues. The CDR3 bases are TGCGCCAGCGCAACCACAGGGAACACTGAAGCTTTCTTT. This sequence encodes CASATTGNTEAFF.

The CDR3 loop reads CSVEDLGGAGANVLTF. DNA for the CDR3: TGCAGCGTTGAAGATCTAGGGGGCGCTGGGGCCAACGTCCTGACTTTC. The V call is TRBV29-1, the J call TRBJ2-6; 7 positions match TRBD1. V gave up 0 bases and J gave up 2 bases; unmatched junction bases: 4. The CDR3 runs 16 residues. Germline V lookup: CDR1 SQVTM, CDR2 ANQGSEA.

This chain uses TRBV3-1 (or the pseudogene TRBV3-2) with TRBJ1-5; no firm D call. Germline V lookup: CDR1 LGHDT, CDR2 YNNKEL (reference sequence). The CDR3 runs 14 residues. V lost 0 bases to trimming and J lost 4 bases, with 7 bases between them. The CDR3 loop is CASSQEHSNQPQHF. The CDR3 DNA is TGTGCCAGCAGCCAAGAACATTCGAATCAGCCCCAGCATTTT.

CDR3 coding DNA: TGCGCCAGCAGCTTGCCGGGAGGGAACACAGATACGCAGTATTTT. Protein product: CASSLPGGNTDTQYF. This rearrangement joins TRBV5-1 to TRBJ2-3; 8 bases match TRBD2. The CDR3 is 15 amino acids. V shed 1 base and J 2 bases; nucleotides not matched to a gene: 3. Per germline, CDR1 SGHRS and CDR2 YFSETQ.